What follows describes a single TCR beta chain. Its antigen remains undetermined. Base quality data are lacking; no much larger clone is found one base away. The same CDR3 can be traced to other DNA sequences in this sample. The data derive from a study of T cell responses to AZD1222 COVID-19 vaccine (dated by TCRdb to the early 2020s). Some background on the complete study: AZD1222 recipients given second doses at about 4 weeks or at about 12 weeks were pooled, since spike-specific TCR depth and breadth were not found to differ between the two schedules. TCR sequencing covered over 230 trial participants: 200 to 220 given two doses of AZD1222 and some 25 given two doses of MenACWY control vaccine. Trial participants were enrolled by age into subgroups of 18-55, 56-69 and 70-plus years, and roughly 150, 30 and 60 TCR-sequenced participants, respectively, were included in these subgroups.

CDR1 and CDR2 are read off the germline V gene as SGHRS and YFSETQ. The CDR3 measures 14 amino acids from cysteine to phenylalanine. Only the CDR3 DNA is retained, 42 bases long and in frame from the first base. V has 4 bases trimmed and J has 1 base trimmed; junction bases matching no gene number 3. What the research found in general, with its limitations: A significant rise in spike-specific TCR breadth and depth was observed after two AZD1222 doses relative to day 0 and relative to MenACWY recipients. Reportedly, almost half of the unique spike-specific TCRs recognized epitopes lying outside the regions that are mutated in the B.1.351 and B.1.1.7 variants. CD4 TCRs associated with the vaccine covered the entire spike protein, and the dominant responses were in regions 160-218 and 743-854. In the small 56-69-year group, the increase in depth fell short of significance, most likely because of low power. Conclusions about previously exposed vaccinees are limited, since just five or six AZD1222 recipients were seropositive for SARS-CoV-2 at baseline. Most participants were white British and females outnumbered males, and the authors suggested that clonal diversity may have been underestimated. Because no samples from the day 14 peak response were available, repertoires could be characterized only after the peak T cell response.

The CDR3 regions of human TCRbeta chains were subjected to immunosequencing. In the paper's pipeline: TCRs in the repertoires were compared against a reference library of SARS-CoV-2-specific TCRs that had been generated with the MIRA antigen-specificity platform. Breadth was defined as the fraction of unique TCRs that were SARS-CoV-2-associated, and depth was defined as the fraction of total T cells that were SARS-CoV-2-associated. Using the MIRA data, each spike-specific TCR was assigned both to the spike region to which the TCR was reactive and to a CD4 or CD8 class. Log10-transformed breadth and depth values were compared by one-way ANOVA with Sidak's multiple comparisons tests. The source is immuneACCESS, and TCRdb retained only in-frame sequences with V and J called. Part of the clones is not carried over; for the studies checked, unresolved V genes explain less than half of this, and the remainder is unexplained. Clone size and the V and J calls come from that table; the DNA yielded D and trimming. Across this sample there are nearly 80,000 clones, with 80% seen only once. The ten most abundant clones make up around 20% of the sample.

The sample's time point label, decoded: baseline before first vaccination. Vaccinee samples were obtained from the UK trials COV001 and COV002, which included a single-blind randomized controlled phase 2/3 trial of AZD1222 (ChAdOx1 nCoV-19) in healthy adults. For TCRbeta chain sequencing, PBMC samples from trial participants were taken at day 0 and at day 28 after the second dose. This sequence uses TRBV5-1 and TRBJ1-1, and 8 junctional nucleotides match TRBD1. Sequences were derived from peripheral blood, sampled on day 0 of AZD1222 vaccination. The TCR sequence derives from an adult in good health. The nucleotide sequence is given as TGCGCCAGCAGCCCAGGGGGCCCGAACACTGAAGCTTTCTTT. Its translation is CASSPGGPNTEAFF.